This T cell receptor (beta chain) is drawn from a study of T-cell reconstitution after alpha-beta-depleted transplantation in children. V trimming: 5 bases; J trimming: 1 base; junction bases outside the gene matches: 9. The CDR3 is made up of 17 amino acids. The germline gives CDR1 ENHRY, CDR2 SYGVKD. The TCRbeta library incorporated unique molecular identifiers. TCRdb used MiXCR to reprocess the PCR reads, holding one entry per CDR3 protein. The data contain approximately 590,000 distinct CDR3 sequences, roughly a tenth of them singletons. The clonotype comes from a human donor who donated a stem cell graft to a child with acute myeloid leukemia. The V and J genes are TRBV10-3 and TRBJ2-3; 10 nucleotides line up with TRBD2. The sequencing here drew on PBMCs from the stem cell graft donor, taken from the stem cell graft. The CDR3 coding sequence is TGTGCCATCAGTCCAGGGAGCGGGAGGGCTGGCACAGATACGCAGTATTTT. It codes for CAISPGSGRAGTDTQYF.